This T cell receptor (beta chain) was sequenced during a study of blood T cells in healthy people across ages. The study's findings and limits: It was held that the diversity estimates obtained from one million T cells were underestimates. Since the PBMCs were unsorted, naive and antigen-experienced cells could not be conclusively compared. Donor CMV status was unknown, possibly confounding expanded clonotype changes.

Trimming removed 5 bases at V and 0 bases at J, with 15 bases between. The CDR3 runs 16 residues. Germline V gene lookup returns CDR1 MGHRA and CDR2 YSYEKL. Comments on this clonotype: Its antigen is unidentified.

Combining a sample-barcoded 5' primer with a J-beta primer mix, a second PCR ran for 7 to 11 cycles. Every cDNA molecule bore a tag from a template-switch adaptor containing 12 random nucleotides. Using its own MiXCR run on the 5' RACE reads, TCRdb lists one record per CDR3 protein. The data show some 1.7 million distinct CDR3 sequences, with 28% seen just once and roughly 8.2% held by the top ten. The clonotype was recovered from a woman in her 30s in good health. The sequencing input was blood. V gene TRBV4-1 combines with J gene TRBJ2-3; tentatively, D is TRBD2 (7 bases). CDR3 sequence reads: CASSMRGGTSTDTQYF. The CDR3 DNA is TGCGCCAGCAGCATGAGGGGGGGGACTAGCACAGATACGCAGTATTTT.